This T cell receptor (beta chain) was identified in a study of early T cells in non-severe SARS-CoV-2 infection. TCRdb re-called the 5' RACE reads with MiXCR, one entry per CDR3 protein. The sample has roughly 120,000 distinct CDR3 sequences, around 14% seen once. This clonotype has at least ten counts. Germline CDR1 is SGHVS and CDR2 is FNYEAQ. J gave up 2 bases and V 4 bases, and 4 bases lay outside the gene matches. CDR3 size: 15 residues. The TCR was taken from an adult who was a healthcare worker with PCR-confirmed SARS-CoV-2 infection or an uninfected control (not recorded which). The V call is TRBV7-6, the J call TRBJ2-1, with TRBD1 matching over 8 bases. The material sequenced was whole blood. The chain's CDR3 is CASSSWTGTYNEQFF. CDR3 sequence (DNA): TGTGCCAGCAGCTCCTGGACAGGGACCTACAATGAGCAGTTCTTC.